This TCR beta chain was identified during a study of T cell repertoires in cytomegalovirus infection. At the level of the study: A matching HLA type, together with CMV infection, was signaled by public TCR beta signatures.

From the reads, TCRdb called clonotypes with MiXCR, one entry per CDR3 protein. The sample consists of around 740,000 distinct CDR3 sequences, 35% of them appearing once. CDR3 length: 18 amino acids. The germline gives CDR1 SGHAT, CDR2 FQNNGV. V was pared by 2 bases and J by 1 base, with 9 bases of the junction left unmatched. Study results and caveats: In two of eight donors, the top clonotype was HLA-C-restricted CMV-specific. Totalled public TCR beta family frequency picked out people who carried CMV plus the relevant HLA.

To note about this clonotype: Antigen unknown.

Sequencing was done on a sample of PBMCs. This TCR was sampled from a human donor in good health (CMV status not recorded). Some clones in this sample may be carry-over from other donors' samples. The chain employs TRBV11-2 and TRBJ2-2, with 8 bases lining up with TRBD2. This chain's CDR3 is CASSLYPRGALNTGELFF. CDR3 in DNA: TGTGCCAGCAGCTTATACCCGCGGGGGGCCCTGAACACCGGGGAGCTGTTTTTT.